The 23 T cell receptor beta chains below come from one sample, sequenced in a study of T cell responses to AZD1222 COVID-19 vaccine. The table came from immunoSEQ multiplex PCR; TCRdb's copy has only in-frame clones and leaves some out. The table lists about 94,000 clones, approximately 88% of them singletons, with 12% in the top ten. Sequences were derived from peripheral blood, sampled 28 days after the second AZD1222 dose. Receptors were obtained from an adult who received the AZD1222 COVID-19 vaccine.

The J gene is TRBJ2-5, the V gene TRBV10-1; TRBD2 might be the D (5 bases). Trimming cost V 3 bases and J 7 bases, with 15 bases left between them. The CDR3 has 14 amino acids. From germline, CDR1 is WNHNN and CDR2 SYGVQD (reference sequence). CDR3 sequence reads: CASSESEGVVTQYF. DNA for the CDR3: TGCGCCAGCAGTGAATCAGAGGGAGTCGTGACCCAGTACTTC.

The chain has TRBV10-3 and TRBJ1-5; D is perhaps TRBD1 (6 bases). This CDR3 region has 16 residues. With 0 bases removed from V and 5 bases from J, the gap between germline ends came to 14 bases. Germline V gives CDR1 ENHRY, CDR2 SYGVKD. CDR3: CAISESGGRKDQPQHF. The CDR3 bases are TGTGCCATCAGTGAGTCAGGGGGGCGGAAGGATCAGCCCCAGCATTTT.

The chain is built from TRBV4-3 and TRBJ2-3; 9 nucleotides match TRBD1. With 4 bases clipped from V and 4 bases from J, the junction kept 6 bases outside the gene matches. The CDR3 extends over 15 amino acids. CDR1 and CDR2 (germline): LGHNA, YSLEER. The CDR3 protein is CASSRDRGVPDTQYF. CDR3 in DNA: TGCGCCAGCAGCCGAGACAGGGGGGTGCCAGATACGCAGTATTTT.

This sequence joins TRBV25-1 and TRBJ1-6; D is uncertain. The CDR3 has 13 residues. Germline lookup yields CDR1 MGHDK and CDR2 SYGVNS. Trimming took off 5 bases at V and 5 bases at J, with 7 bases between the two ends. The CDR3 here is CASSHRNNSPLHF. The CDR3 DNA reads as TGTGCCAGCAGTCACAGAAATAATTCACCCCTCCACTTT.

The rearrangement joins TRBV9 to TRBJ2-2, with 7 nucleotides matching TRBD2. Germline lookup yields CDR1 SGDLS and CDR2 YYNGEE. Trimming removed 0 bases from V and 6 bases from J; junction bases left unmatched: 8. The CDR3 length is 16 residues. CDR3 residues: CASSVEGRASAGELFF. In DNA form, the CDR3 reads TGTGCCAGCAGCGTAGAAGGGAGGGCTAGCGCCGGGGAGCTGTTTTTT.

J is TRBJ1-3 and V is TRBV3-1 (or the pseudogene TRBV3-2); D ambiguous. The CDR3 totals 16 residues. In germline, CDR1 is LGHDT, CDR2 YNNKEL (reference sequence). Trimming cost V 2 bases and J 0 bases, with 11 bases left between them. Written as DNA, the CDR3 is TGTGCCAGCAGCCAACCTGACGGGAGCTCTGGAAACACCATATATTTT. This gives the protein CASSQPDGSSGNTIYF.

The rearrangement uses TRBV4-3 and TRBJ2-1; tentatively, D is TRBD1 (5 bases). The CDR3 has 16 residues. V dropped 0 bases and J dropped 1 base, with 10 bases sitting between them. Germline V gene data show CDR1 as LGHNA and CDR2 as YSLEER. CDR3 amino acids: CASSQEWAGSYNEQFF. The CDR3 coding sequence is TGCGCCAGCAGCCAAGAGTGGGCAGGGTCCTACAATGAGCAGTTCTTC.

The chain links TRBV7-3 to TRBJ2-3; 15 bases are a match to TRBD2. The CDR3 has 16 residues. The V gene's germline CDR1 is SGHTA and CDR2 FQGTGA. J lost 3 bases, V lost 5 bases, and 3 bases had no gene match. The CDR3 loop is CASSAGTSGGTDTQYF. The CDR3 DNA reads as TGTGCCAGCAGCGCCGGGACTAGCGGGGGGACAGATACGCAGTATTTT.

The V and J genes are TRBV5-4 and TRBJ1-4; TRBD1 agrees at 10 bases. The CDR3 is 16 amino acids. V was pared by 0 bases and J by 8 bases, with 7 bases of the junction left unmatched. In germline, CDR1 is SGHNT, CDR2 YYREEE (reference sequence). CDR3 nucleotide sequence: TGTGCCAGCAGCTTGGCCGGAGGACAGGGGGGCGAAAAACTGTTTTTT. It specifies CASSLAGGQGGEKLFF.

V gene TRBV11-2 combines with J gene TRBJ1-4, with D perhaps matching TRBD1 (6 bases). The CDR3 covers 16 residues. Germline V gene data show CDR1 as SGHAT and CDR2 as FQNNGV. V lost 5 bases to trimming and J lost 5 bases, with 18 bases between them. DNA of the CDR3: TGTGCCAGCAGCACCCTTCGGGGGCGCATCAATGAAAAACTGTTTTTT. Translation: CASSTLRGRINEKLFF.

The genes are TRBV5-6 and TRBJ1-1; 8 nucleotides match TRBD1. From germline, CDR1 is SGHDT and CDR2 YYEEEE. This CDR3 spans 14 amino acids. The trim removed 0 bases at V and 4 bases at J, leaving 2 bases unmatched. The chain's CDR3 is CASSLVTGATEAFF. CDR3 nucleotides: TGTGCCAGCAGCTTGGTGACAGGGGCCACTGAAGCTTTCTTT.

The chain is built from TRBV12-3 or TRBV12-4 and TRBJ2-4; D is possibly TRBD2 (5 bases). This CDR3 spans 13 amino acids. V lost 5 bases and J lost 7, with 12 bases in between. The CDR3, as DNA: TGTGCCAGCAGTCCCCGATCGGGGAACATTCAGTACTTC. It specifies CASSPRSGNIQYF.

The chain couples TRBV24-1 to TRBJ1-1; TRBD1 matches 7 bases. Germline trimming cut 6 bases from V and 1 base from J; bases unmatched to any gene: 10. CDR1 is KGHDR, CDR2 SFDVKD, per germline. The CDR3 loop spans 16 amino acids. The DNA of the CDR3 is TGTGCCACCAGTCCCTCCGGGACAGTCGAGAACACTGAAGCTTTCTTT. As protein: CATSPSGTVENTEAFF.

This clone was detected only once. The gene calls are TRBV4-1 and TRBJ1-2, with D possibly matching TRBD1 (5 bases). Trimming left V 0 bases short and J 3 bases short, with 11 bases between. CDR1 is MGHRA and CDR2 is YSYEKL in the germline V gene. This CDR3 comprises 15 residues. The CDR3 nucleotides read TGCGCCAGCAGCCAAGATCGGGGGTTTGACTATGGCTACACCTTC. This codes for CASSQDRGFDYGYTF.

This chain connects TRBV27 to TRBJ2-5, with D possibly TRBD1 on 5 matching bases. V gave up 3 bases and J gave up 3 bases, with 11 bases separating them. The CDR3 has 14 residues. Germline CDR1 and CDR2: MNHEY and SMNVEV (reference sequence). CDR3 amino acids: CASSFGAGKETQYF. The CDR3 DNA follows: TGTGCCAGCAGTTTTGGAGCAGGGAAAGAGACCCAGTACTTC.

The V gene is TRBV5-5, the J gene TRBJ1-6; D is unclear. The germline V gene has CDR1 SGHKS and CDR2 YYEKEE (reference sequence). The length of the CDR3 is 16 residues. Trimming stripped 1 base from V and 5 bases from J, with 13 bases between. The CDR3 here is CASSLRLGVNNSPLHF. CDR3 DNA: TGTGCCAGCAGCTTGAGGCTGGGAGTAAATAATTCACCCCTCCACTTT.

This clone was seen ten or more times. V is TRBV9 and J is TRBJ2-2, with 16 nucleotides matching TRBD2. Germline values: CDR1 SGDLS, CDR2 YYNGEE. The J segment lost 3 bases and the V segment lost 2 bases, leaving 10 bases of the junction unmatched. The CDR3 totals 20 residues. CDR3 nucleotides: TGTGCCAGCAGCGTGAAACCGGGACTAGCGGGGGGGCAGTACACCGGGGAGCTGTTTTTT. Encoded protein: CASSVKPGLAGGQYTGELFF.

The chain uses TRBV6-2 or TRBV6-3 and TRBJ2-3, with 8 positions matching TRBD2. Trimming cost V 2 bases and J 1 base; bases outside gene matches: 5. CDR3 length: 16 residues. Germline V lookup: CDR1 MNHEY, CDR2 SVGEGT. The CDR3 region is CASSYVVSGGTDTQYF. CDR3 sequence (DNA): TGTGCCAGCAGTTACGTTGTTAGCGGGGGCACAGATACGCAGTATTTT.

The chain couples TRBV4-3 to TRBJ2-7; tentative D call: TRBD1 (6 bases). The V and J ends lost 4 bases and 0 bases respectively, with 16 bases between them. The CDR3 runs to 16 residues. Looked up from germline, CDR1 is LGHNA and CDR2 is YSLEER. CDR3 sequence: CASSRPRTASSYEQYF. In DNA, the CDR3 is TGCGCCAGCAGCCGCCCAAGGACAGCTAGCTCCTACGAGCAGTACTTC.

The chain uses TRBV27 and TRBJ1-5, with unresolved D. V lost 6 bases and J lost 1, with 13 bases in between. CDR1 is MNHEY, CDR2 SMNVEV, per germline (reference sequence). The CDR3 contains 15 residues. The CDR3 reads CASSLGLPSNQPQHF. DNA of the CDR3: TGTGCCAGCAGCCTGGGCCTGCCGAGCAATCAGCCCCAGCATTTT.

The V and J genes are TRBV4-2 and TRBJ2-2, with 10 bases matching TRBD2. This CDR3 has 19 amino acids. V dropped 0 bases and J dropped 4; count of bases not matched to a gene: 11. Germline CDR1 and CDR2: LGHNA and YNFKEQ. This CDR3 reads CASSQDQDSGGRATGELFF. CDR3 sequence (DNA): TGTGCCAGCAGCCAAGATCAGGATAGCGGGGGGCGGGCCACCGGGGAGCTGTTTTTT.

The chain couples TRBV29-1 to TRBJ2-3, with no clear D. V was clipped by 3 bases and J by 2 bases, with 6 bases between them. The CDR3 loop spans 12 amino acids. CDR1 is SQVTM, CDR2 ANQGSEA, per germline. The DNA for the CDR3 is TGCAGCGTTGACCGTTTCACAGATACGCAGTATTTT. Residues: CSVDRFTDTQYF.

The chain is built from TRBV6-1 and TRBJ1-6, with D uncertain. The germline V gene has CDR1 MNHNS and CDR2 SASEGT. V lost 1 base to trimming and J lost 7 bases, with 5 bases between them. The CDR3 is 13 amino acids. The CDR3 DNA reads as TGTGCCAGCAGTGAAGTCGGAAATTCACCCCTCCACTTT. Amino acids: CASSEVGNSPLHF.